This TCR beta chain originates from a study of blood T cell repertoires in COVID-19. Study information: Spain, Italy and the United States supplied samples that represented acute and convalescent COVID-19. PBMCs, B-cell-depleted T cells, or T cells were the source of the cDNA or gDNA that made up the material.

Trimming left V 4 bases short and J 2 bases short, with 12 bases between. Germline values: CDR1 MDHEN, CDR2 SYDVKM. This CDR3 region has 14 residues. In the original workflow: Nucleated cell counts were estimated from reference gene primer amplification. Sequencing used immunoSEQ multiplex PCR; TCRdb keeps in-frame clones, though not all of them. The V and J calls and the clone size are those of that table, but D and trimming were determined from the DNA. The repertoire holds a few hundred thousand clones, around four fifths seen once, with 4.2% in the top ten. This TCR was sampled from a man aged 60-69 years with acute or convalescent COVID-19. The rearrangement uses TRBV28 and TRBJ2-7, with D perhaps TRBD1 (6 bases). The material sequenced was peripheral blood. The chain's CDR3 is CASSSPQGAYEQYF. In DNA form, the CDR3 reads TGTGCCAGCAGTTCCCCACAGGGCGCCTACGAGCAGTACTTC. The full variable domain, its missing parts supplied by reference TRBV28 and TRBJ2-7, is DVKVTQSSRYLVKRTGEKVFLECVQDMDHENMFWYRQDPGLGLRLIYFSYDVKMKEKGDIPEGYSVSREKKERFSLILESASTNQTSMYLCASSSPQGAYEQYFGPGTRLTVT.